This TCR beta chain was recorded in a study of cytomegalovirus exposure and HLA in healthy donors. Study outcomes and limitations: Later analysis identified about 18,000 TCR beta sequences associated with HLA alleles, using a false discovery rate threshold of 0.05.

PCR primers comprised 60 Vbeta and 13 Jbeta primers. Sequencing was performed with immunoSEQ multiplex PCR; in TCRdb, only in-frame clones are kept and a portion is missing. The sample yields around 210,000 clones, 80% to 90% seen once. Details on this clone: Antigen: not known.

The CDR3 runs 17 residues. V lost 0 bases, J lost 1 base, and 5 bases stayed unmatched. Germline values: CDR1 SGHRS, CDR2 YFSETQ. The TCR was taken from a girl aged 2-15 years in good health and CMV-seronegative. This sequence joins TRBV5-1 and TRBJ2-2; 8 nucleotides align to TRBD1. Sequencing used PBMCs. The CDR3 spells CASSLVYGTGNTGELFF. Here the CDR3 DNA reads TGCGCCAGCAGCTTGGTTTACGGGACAGGGAACACCGGGGAGCTGTTTTTT. The whole variable domain, remainder taken from reference TRBV5-1 and TRBJ2-2, is KAGVTQTPRYLIKTRGQQVTLSCSPISGHRSVSWYQQTPGQGLQFLFEYFSETQRNKGNFPGRFSGRQFSNSRSEMNVSTLELGDSALYLCASSLVYGTGNTGELFFGEGSRLTVL.